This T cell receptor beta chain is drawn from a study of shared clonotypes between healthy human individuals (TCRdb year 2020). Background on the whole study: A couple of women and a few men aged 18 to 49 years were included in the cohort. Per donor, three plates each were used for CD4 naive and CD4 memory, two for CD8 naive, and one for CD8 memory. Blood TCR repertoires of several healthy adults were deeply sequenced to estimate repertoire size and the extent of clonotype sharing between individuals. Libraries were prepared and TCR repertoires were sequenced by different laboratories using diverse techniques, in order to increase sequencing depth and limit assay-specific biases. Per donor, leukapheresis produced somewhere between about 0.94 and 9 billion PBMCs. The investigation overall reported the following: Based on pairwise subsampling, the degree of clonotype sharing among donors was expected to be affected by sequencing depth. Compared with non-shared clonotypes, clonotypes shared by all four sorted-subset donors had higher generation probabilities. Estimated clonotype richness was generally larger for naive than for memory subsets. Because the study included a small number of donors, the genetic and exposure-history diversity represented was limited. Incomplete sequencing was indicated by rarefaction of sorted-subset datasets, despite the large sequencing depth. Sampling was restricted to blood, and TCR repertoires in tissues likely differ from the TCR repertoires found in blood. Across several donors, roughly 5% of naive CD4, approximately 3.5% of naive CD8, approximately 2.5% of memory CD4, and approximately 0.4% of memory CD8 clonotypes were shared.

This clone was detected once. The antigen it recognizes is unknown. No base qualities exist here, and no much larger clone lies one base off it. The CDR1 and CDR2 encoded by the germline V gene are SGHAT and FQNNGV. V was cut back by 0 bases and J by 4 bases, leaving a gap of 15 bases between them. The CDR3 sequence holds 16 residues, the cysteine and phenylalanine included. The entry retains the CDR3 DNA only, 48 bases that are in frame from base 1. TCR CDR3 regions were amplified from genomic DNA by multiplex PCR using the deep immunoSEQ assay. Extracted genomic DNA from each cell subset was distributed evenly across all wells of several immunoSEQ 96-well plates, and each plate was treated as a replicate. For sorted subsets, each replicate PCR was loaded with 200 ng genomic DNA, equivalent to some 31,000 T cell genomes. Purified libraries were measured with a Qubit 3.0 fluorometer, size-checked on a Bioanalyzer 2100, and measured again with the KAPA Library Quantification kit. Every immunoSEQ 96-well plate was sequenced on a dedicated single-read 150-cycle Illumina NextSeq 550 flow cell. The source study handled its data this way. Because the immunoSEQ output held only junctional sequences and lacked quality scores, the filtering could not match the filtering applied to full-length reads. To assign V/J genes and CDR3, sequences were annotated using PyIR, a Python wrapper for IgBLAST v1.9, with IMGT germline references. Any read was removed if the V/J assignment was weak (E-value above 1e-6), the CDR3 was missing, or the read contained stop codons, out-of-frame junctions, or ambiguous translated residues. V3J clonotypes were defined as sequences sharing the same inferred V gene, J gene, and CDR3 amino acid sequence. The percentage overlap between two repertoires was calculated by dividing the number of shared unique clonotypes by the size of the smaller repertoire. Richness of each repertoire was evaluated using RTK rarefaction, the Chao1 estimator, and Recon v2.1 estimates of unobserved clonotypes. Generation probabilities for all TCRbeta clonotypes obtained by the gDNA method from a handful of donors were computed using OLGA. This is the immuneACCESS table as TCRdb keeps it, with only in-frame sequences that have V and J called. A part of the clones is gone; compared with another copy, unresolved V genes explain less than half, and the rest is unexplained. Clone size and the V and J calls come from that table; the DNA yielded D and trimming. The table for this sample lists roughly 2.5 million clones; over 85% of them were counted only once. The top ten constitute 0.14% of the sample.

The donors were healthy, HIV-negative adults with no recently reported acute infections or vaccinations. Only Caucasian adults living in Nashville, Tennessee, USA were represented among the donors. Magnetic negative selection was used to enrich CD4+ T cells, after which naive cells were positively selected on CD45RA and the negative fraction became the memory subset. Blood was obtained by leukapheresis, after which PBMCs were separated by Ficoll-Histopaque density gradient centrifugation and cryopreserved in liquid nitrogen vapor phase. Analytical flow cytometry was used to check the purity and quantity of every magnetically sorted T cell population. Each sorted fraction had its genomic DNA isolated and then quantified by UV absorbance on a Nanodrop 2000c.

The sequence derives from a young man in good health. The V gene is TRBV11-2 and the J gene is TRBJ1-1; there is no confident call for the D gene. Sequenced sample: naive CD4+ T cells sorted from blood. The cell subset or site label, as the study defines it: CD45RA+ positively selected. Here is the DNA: TGTGCCAGCAGCTTAGACGGCCCGGGGTCGGCCACTGAAGCTTTCTTT. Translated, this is CASSLDGPGSATEAFF. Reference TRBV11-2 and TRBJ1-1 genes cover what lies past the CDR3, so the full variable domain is EAGVAQSPRYKIIEKRQSVAFWCNPISGHATLYWYQQILGQGPKLLIQFQNNGVVDDSQLPKDRFSAERLKGVDSTLKIQPAKLEDSAVYLCASSLDGPGSATEAFFGQGTRLTVV.